The text below deals with one T cell receptor (beta chain). This clonotype has just a few counts. The clone's antigen remains unknown. No qualities accompany the bases; no much larger clone lies one base away. The treatment or condition label corresponds to: in vitro stimulation with specific CMV peptide epitopes to enrich CMV-specific T cells. The CDR3 goes from the cysteine to the phenylalanine over 14 residues. The kept DNA is CDR3 alone, 42 bases in frame from the first base. V gives up 6 bases and J gives up 9 bases, and the segment between their germline ends measures 18 bases. CDR1 and CDR2, per the germline V gene, are SGHTA and FQGNSA. This entry belongs to a study of T cell repertoires in cytomegalovirus infection (dated by TCRdb to between 2017 and 2020). Background on the whole study: The peptide stimulations were aimed at well-studied HLA-B-restricted epitopes as well as recently identified HLA-C-restricted CMV epitopes, whose presentation resists viral immunomodulation. Donor HLA type was relevant to the analysis, because carriage of CMV infection together with the matching HLA type was indicated by public TCR beta signatures. The research as a whole found: The ex vivo response was dominated by HLA-C-restricted CMV-specific TCR beta clonotypes, which also provided the single most frequent clonotype in two of eight donors. Cumulative frequency of public TCR beta family members discriminated carriers of CMV infection plus the relevant HLA type in this cohort and an independent approximately 340-donor cohort.

Sequencer: Illumina HiSeq 1500. Starting from the raw public reads, TCRdb applied fastp trimming at Q25, assembled clones with MiXCR and retained in-frame beta chains. For every CDR3 protein sequence, its rows merge into one entry that carries the most common genes and DNA. Present in this sample are approximately 280,000 distinct CDR3 sequences, 20% to 25% of which were seen just once. The leading ten clones occupy approximately 20% of the sample. The chain couples TRBV7-2 to TRBJ2-1; tentative D gene TRBD2, with 5 bases matching. This specimen was cultured PBMCs, taken from culture after CMV antigen stimulation. The sequence derives from a human donor in good health (CMV status not recorded). Some clones in this sample may be carry-over from other donors' samples. The nucleotide sequence reads TGTGCCAGCAGACCCAGCGGTCAGAACCCTGAGCAGTTCTTC. Translation gives CASRPSGQNPEQFF.